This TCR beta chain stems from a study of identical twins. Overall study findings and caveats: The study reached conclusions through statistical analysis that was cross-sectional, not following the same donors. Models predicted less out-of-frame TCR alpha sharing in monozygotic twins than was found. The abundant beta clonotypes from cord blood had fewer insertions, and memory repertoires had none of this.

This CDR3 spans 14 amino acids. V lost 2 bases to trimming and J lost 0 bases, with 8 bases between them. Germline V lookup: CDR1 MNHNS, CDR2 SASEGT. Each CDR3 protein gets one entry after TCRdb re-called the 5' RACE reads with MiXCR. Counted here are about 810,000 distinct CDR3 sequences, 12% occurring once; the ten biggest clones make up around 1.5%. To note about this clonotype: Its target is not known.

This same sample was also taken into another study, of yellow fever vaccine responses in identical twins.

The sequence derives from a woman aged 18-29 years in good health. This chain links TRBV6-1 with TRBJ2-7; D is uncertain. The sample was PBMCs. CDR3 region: CASSESARSYEQYV. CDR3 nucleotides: TGTGCCAGCAGTGAATCTGCCCGCTCCTACGAGCAGTACGTC.